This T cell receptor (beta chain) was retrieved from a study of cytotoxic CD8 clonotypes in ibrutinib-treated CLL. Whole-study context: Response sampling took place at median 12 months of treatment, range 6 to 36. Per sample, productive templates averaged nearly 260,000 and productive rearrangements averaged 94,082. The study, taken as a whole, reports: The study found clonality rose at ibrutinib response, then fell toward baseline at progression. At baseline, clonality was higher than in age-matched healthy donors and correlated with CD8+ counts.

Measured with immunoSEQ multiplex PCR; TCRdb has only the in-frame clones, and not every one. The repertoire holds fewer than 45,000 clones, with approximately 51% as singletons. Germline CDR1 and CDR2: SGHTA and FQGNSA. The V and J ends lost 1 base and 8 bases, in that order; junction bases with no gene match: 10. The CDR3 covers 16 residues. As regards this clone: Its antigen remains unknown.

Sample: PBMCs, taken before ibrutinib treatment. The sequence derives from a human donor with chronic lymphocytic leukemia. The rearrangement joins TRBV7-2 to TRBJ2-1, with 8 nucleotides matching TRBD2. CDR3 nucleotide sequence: TGTGCCAGCAGCTTAGAGTCTTGGCGGGGGGTGGATGAGCAGTTCTTC. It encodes CASSLESWRGVDEQFF. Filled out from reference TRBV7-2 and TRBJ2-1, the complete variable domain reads GAGVSQSPSNKVTEKGKDVELRCDPISGHTALYWYRQSLGQGLEFLIYFQGNSAPDKSGLPSDRFSAERTGGSVSTLTIQRTQQEDSAVYLCASSLESWRGVDEQFFGPGTRLTVL.